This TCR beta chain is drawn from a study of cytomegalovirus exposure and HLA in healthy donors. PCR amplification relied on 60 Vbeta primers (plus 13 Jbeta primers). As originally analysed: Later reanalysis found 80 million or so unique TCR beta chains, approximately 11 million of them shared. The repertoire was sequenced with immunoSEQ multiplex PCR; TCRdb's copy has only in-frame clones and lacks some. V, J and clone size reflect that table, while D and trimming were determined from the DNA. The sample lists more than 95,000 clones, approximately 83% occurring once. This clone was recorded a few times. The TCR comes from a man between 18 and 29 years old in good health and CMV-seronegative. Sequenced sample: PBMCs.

The CDR3 DNA is TGTGCCAGCGCCCAGGGTGGAGAAAAACTGTTTTTT. It is translated as CASAQGGEKLFF. The chain uses TRBV6-5 and TRBJ1-4; D might be TRBD1 (5 bases). This CDR3 has 12 amino acids. Per the germline V gene, CDR1 is MNHEY and CDR2 is SVGAGI. Deletions cut 8 bases from V and 8 bases from J, with 12 bases between.